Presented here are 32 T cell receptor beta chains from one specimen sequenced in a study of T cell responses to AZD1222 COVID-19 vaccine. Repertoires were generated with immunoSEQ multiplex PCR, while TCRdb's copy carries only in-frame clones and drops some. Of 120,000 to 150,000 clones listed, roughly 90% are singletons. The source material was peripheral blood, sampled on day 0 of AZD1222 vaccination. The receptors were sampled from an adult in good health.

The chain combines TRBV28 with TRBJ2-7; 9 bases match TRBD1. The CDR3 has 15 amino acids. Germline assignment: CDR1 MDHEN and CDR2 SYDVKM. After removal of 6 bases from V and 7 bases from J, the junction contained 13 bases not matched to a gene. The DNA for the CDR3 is TGTGCCAGCAGGCGCCCGGGACAGGGTGTGGAAGAGCAGTACTTC. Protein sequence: CASRRPGQGVEEQYF.

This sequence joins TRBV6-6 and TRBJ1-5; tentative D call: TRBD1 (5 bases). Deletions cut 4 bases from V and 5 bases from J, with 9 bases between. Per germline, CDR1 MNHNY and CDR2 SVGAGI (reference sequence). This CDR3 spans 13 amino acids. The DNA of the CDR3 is TGTGCCAGCAGTTCGGGACCCGATCAGCCCCAGCATTTT. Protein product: CASSSGPDQPQHF.

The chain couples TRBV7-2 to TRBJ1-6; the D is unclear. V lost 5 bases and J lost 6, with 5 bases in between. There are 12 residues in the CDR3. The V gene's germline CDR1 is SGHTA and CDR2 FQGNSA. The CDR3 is CASSPPNSPLHF. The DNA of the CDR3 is TGTGCCAGCAGCCCTCCTAATTCACCCCTCCACTTT.

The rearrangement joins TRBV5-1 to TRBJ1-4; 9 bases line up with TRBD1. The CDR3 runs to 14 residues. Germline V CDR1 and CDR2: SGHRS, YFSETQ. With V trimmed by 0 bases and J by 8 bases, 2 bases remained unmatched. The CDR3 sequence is CASSLAGTGEKLFF. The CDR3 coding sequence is TGCGCCAGCAGCTTGGCTGGGACAGGGGAAAAACTGTTTTTT.

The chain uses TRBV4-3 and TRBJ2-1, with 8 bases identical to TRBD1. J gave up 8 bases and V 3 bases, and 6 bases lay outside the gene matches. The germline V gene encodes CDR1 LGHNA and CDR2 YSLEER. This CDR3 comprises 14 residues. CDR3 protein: CASSHTRGRHEQFF. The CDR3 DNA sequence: TGCGCCAGCAGCCATACCAGGGGGCGGCATGAGCAGTTCTTC.

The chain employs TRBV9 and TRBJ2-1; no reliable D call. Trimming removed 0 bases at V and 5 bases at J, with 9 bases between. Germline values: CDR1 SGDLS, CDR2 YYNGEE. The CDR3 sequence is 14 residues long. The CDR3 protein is CASSVAEWDNEQFF. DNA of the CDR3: TGTGCCAGCAGCGTAGCGGAGTGGGACAATGAGCAGTTCTTC.

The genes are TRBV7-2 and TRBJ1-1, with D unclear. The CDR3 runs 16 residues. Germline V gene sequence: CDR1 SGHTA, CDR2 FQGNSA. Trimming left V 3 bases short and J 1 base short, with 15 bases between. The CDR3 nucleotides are TGTGCCAGCAGCTTCGGCTATGGGTACCCGAACACTGAAGCTTTCTTT. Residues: CASSFGYGYPNTEAFF.

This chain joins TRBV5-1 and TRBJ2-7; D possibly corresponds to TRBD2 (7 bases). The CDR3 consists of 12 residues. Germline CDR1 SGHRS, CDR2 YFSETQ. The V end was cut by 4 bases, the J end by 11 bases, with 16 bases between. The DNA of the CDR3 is TGCGCCAGCAGCCTGGGGGGGCAGGAAGAGTACTTC. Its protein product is CASSLGGQEEYF.

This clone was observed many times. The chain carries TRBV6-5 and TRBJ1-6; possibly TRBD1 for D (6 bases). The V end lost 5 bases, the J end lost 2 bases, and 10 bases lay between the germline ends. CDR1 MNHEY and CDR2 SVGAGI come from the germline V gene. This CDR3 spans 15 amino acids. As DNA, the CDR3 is TGTGCCAGCAGTCCCCGGGACACCTATAATTCACCCCTCCACTTT. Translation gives CASSPRDTYNSPLHF.

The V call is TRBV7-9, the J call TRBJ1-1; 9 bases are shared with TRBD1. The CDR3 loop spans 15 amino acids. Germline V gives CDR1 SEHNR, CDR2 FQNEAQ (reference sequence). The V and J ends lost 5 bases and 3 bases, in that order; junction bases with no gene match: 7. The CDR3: CASSTTGGLDTEAFF. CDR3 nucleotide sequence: TGTGCCAGCAGCACGACAGGGGGGTTGGACACTGAAGCTTTCTTT.

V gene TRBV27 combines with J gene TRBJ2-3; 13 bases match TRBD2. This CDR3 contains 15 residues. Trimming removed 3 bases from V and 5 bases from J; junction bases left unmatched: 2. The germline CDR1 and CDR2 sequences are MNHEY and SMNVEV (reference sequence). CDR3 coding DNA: TGTGCCAGCAGTTTCACTAGCGGGAGGGAAGATACGCAGTATTTT. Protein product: CASSFTSGREDTQYF.

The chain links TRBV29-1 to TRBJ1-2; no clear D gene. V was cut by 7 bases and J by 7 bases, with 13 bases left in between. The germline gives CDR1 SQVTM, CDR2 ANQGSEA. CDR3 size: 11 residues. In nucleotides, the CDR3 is TGCAGCGCCACTGGTGAGGCTGGCTACACCTTC. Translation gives CSATGEAGYTF.

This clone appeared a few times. CDR3 nucleotides: TGTGCCAGCAGTTACTCGATGTCAGCAGATACGCAGTATTTT. Its translation is CASSYSMSADTQYF. This chain connects TRBV6-2 or TRBV6-3 to TRBJ2-3; D remains ambiguous. The CDR3 consists of 14 residues. Trimming removed 0 bases from V and 4 bases from J, with 8 bases in between. Germline-derived CDR1 and CDR2 are MNHEY and SVGEGT.

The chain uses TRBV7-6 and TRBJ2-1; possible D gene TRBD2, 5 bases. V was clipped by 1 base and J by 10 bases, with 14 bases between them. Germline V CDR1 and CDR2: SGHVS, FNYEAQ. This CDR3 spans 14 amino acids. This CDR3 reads CASSLEVGSGEQFF. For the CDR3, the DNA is TGTGCCAGCAGCTTAGAGGTGGGGAGTGGCGAGCAGTTCTTC.

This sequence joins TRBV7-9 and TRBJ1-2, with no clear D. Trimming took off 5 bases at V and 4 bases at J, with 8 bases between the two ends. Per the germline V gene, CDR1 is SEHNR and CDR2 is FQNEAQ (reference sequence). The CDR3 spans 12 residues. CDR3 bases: TGTGCCAGCAGCGAGGAGACCTATGGCTACACCTTC. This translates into CASSEETYGYTF.

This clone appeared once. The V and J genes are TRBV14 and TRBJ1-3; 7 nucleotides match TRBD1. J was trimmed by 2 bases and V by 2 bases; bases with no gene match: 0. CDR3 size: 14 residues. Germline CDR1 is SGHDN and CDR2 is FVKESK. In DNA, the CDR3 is TGTGCCAGCAGCCAACAGGGGGCTGGAAACACCATATATTTT. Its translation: CASSQQGAGNTIYF.

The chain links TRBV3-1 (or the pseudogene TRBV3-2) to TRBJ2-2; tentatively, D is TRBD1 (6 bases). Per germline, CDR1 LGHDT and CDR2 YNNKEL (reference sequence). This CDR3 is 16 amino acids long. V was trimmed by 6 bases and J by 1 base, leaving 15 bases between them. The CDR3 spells CASRPTGKRNTGELFF. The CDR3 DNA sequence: TGTGCCAGCAGGCCTACAGGGAAGAGGAACACCGGGGAGCTGTTTTTT.

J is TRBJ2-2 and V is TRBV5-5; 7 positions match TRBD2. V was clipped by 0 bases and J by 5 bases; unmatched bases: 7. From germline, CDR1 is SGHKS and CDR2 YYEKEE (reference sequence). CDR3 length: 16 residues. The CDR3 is CASSLDLAVGTGELFF. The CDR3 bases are TGTGCCAGCAGCTTGGATCTAGCGGTCGGGACCGGGGAGCTGTTTTTT.

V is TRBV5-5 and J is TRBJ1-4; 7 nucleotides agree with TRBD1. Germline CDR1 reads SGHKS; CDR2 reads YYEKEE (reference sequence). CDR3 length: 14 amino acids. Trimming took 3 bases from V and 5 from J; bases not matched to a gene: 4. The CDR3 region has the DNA TGTGCCAGCAGCTCGTCACAGGGGAATGAAAAACTGTTTTTT. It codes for CASSSSQGNEKLFF.

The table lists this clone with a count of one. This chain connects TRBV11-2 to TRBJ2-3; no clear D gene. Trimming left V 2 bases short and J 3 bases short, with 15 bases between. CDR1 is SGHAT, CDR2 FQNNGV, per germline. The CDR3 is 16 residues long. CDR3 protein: CASSLSGSRKTDTQYF. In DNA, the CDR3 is TGTGCCAGCAGCTTATCTGGGTCTCGGAAGACAGATACGCAGTATTTT.

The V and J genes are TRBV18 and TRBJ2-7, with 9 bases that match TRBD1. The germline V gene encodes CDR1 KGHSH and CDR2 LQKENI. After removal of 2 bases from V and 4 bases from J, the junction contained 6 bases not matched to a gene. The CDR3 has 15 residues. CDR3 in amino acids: CASSPGGQGWYEQYF. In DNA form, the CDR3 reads TGTGCCAGCTCACCAGGAGGACAGGGGTGGTACGAGCAGTACTTC.

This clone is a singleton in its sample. Here the CDR3 DNA reads TGCGCCAGCAGTCAAAGGTTCCTCCCTGAAGCTTTCTTT. It yields the protein CASSQRFLPEAFF. The chain joins TRBV23-1 to TRBJ1-1, with D uncertain. TRBV23-1 is marked as an open reading frame, function uncertain. Trimming shortened V by 2 bases and J by 6 bases, and 10 bases separated the two germline ends. The CDR3 length is 13 residues.

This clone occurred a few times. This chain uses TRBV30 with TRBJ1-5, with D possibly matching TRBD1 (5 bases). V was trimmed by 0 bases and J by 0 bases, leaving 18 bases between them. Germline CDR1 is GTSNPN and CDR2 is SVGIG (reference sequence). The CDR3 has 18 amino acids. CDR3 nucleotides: TGTGCCTGGAGTGTAGGAGGTGGGGGGGACTATAGCAATCAGCCCCAGCATTTT. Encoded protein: CAWSVGGGGDYSNQPQHF.

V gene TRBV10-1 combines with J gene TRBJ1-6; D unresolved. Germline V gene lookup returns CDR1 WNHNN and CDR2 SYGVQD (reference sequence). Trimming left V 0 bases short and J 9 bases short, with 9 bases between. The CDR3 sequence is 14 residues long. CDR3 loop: CASSESTVGSPLHF. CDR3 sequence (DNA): TGCGCCAGCAGTGAGTCGACTGTTGGTTCACCCCTCCACTTT.

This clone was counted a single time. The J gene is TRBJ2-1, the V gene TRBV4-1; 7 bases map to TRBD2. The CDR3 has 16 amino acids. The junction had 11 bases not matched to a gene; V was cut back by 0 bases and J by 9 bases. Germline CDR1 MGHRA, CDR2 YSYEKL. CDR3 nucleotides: TGCGCCAGCAGCCAAGATCGGTGGGCGGGAGAGGGTGAGCAGTTCTTC. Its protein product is CASSQDRWAGEGEQFF.

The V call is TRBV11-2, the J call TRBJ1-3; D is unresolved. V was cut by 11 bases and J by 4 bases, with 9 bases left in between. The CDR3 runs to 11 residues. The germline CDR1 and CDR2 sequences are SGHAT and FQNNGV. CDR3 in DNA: TGTGCCGGACGTCAGGGAAACACCATATATTTT. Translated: CAGRQGNTIYF.

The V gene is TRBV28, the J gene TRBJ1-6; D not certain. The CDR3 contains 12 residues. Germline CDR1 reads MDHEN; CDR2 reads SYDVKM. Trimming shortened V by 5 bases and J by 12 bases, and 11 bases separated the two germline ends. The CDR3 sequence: CASSLLMEPLHF. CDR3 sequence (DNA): TGTGCCAGCAGTCTGCTGATGGAACCCCTCCACTTT.

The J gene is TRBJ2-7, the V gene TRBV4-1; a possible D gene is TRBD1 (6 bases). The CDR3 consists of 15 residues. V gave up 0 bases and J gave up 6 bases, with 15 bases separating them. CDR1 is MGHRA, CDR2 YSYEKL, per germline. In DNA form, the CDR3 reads TGCGCCAGCAGCCAAGATCAGGGACAATTGACCGAGCAGTACTTC. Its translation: CASSQDQGQLTEQYF.

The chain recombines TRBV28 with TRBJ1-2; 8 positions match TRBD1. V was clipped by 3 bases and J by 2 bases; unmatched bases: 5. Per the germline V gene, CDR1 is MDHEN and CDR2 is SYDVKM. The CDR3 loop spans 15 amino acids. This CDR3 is CASSFPGGRNYGYTF. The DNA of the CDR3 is TGTGCCAGCAGTTTCCCAGGGGGCAGAAACTATGGCTACACCTTC.

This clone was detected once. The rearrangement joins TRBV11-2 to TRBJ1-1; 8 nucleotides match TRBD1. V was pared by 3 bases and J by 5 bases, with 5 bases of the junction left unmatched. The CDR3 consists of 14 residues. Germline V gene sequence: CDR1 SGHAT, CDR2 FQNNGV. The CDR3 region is CASSLGRQGTEAFF. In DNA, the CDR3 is TGTGCCAGCAGCTTGGGAAGACAGGGGACTGAAGCTTTCTTT.

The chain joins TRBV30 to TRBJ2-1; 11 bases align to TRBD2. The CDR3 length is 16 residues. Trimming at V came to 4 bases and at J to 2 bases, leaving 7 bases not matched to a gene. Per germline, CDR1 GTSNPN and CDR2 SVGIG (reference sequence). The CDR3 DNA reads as TGTGCCTGGACCAATAGCGGGAGGGAGGCCTACAATGAGCAGTTCTTC. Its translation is CAWTNSGREAYNEQFF.

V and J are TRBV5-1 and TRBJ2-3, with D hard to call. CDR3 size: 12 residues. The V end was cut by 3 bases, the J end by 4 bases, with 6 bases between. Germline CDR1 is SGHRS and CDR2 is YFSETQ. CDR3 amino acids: CASSYGADTQYF. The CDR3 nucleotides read TGCGCCAGCAGCTATGGGGCAGATACGCAGTATTTT.